This T cell receptor (beta chain) was retrieved from a study of control samples from healthy donors and cancer patients. Clones were sequenced by immunoSEQ multiplex PCR, and TCRdb holds only the in-frame ones, with some missing. The sample has about 250,000 clones; roughly 87% are singletons. Germline V CDR1 and CDR2: MDHEN, SYDVKM. CDR3 size: 15 residues. V was shortened by 2 bases and J by 4 bases, with 14 bases between the two germline ends. The chain carries TRBV28 and TRBJ1-2, with D perhaps TRBD1 (5 bases). Sequencing was done on a sample of PBMCs. The receptor's source is a woman in her sixties with lung cancer. The CDR3 reads CASSLLGGLPYGYTF. The CDR3 DNA reads as TGTGCCAGCAGTTTACTCGGGGGACTCCCCTATGGCTACACCTTC.